The next 16 T cell receptor beta chains were all read from a single sample in a study of blood T cell repertoires in COVID-19. Libraries were prepared by immunoSEQ multiplex PCR; TCRdb keeps only in-frame clonotypes and omits some of them. The sample includes roughly 200,000 clones, over 75% of them seen just once. Specimen: peripheral blood. These receptors were taken from a woman over 75 with acute or convalescent COVID-19.

The J gene is TRBJ2-5, the V gene TRBV7-3; TRBD1 matches 9 bases. This CDR3 has 15 amino acids. The germline CDR1 and CDR2 sequences are SGHTA and FQGTGA. Unmatched junction bases numbered 2, after V lost 1 base and J lost 2 bases. The CDR3 region has the DNA TGTGCCAGCAGCTTAATGGGGACAGGGCAAGAGACCCAGTACTTC. This translates into CASSLMGTGQETQYF.

This clone turned up a few times. This rearrangement joins TRBV2 to TRBJ1-4; perhaps TRBD1 as D (6 bases). The length of the CDR3 is 14 residues. Germline CDR1 and CDR2: SNHLY and FYNNEI. V lost 6 bases and J 7 bases, leaving 15 bases between the germline ends. This CDR3 is CASRFQGHGEKLFF. As DNA, the CDR3 is TGTGCCAGCAGGTTCCAGGGGCATGGTGAAAAACTGTTTTTT.

The genes are TRBV20-1 and TRBJ2-1; 10 nucleotides agree with TRBD2. Per the germline V gene, CDR1 is DFQATT and CDR2 is SNEGSKA (reference sequence). This CDR3 has 14 amino acids. The trim removed 3 bases at V and 4 bases at J, leaving 3 bases unmatched. In DNA, the CDR3 is TGCAGTGCTAGTGCTAGCGGGGGTTACAATGAGCAGTTCTTC. Translating it yields CSASASGGYNEQFF.

There are many counts of this clone. The rearrangement uses TRBV6-4 and TRBJ1-1, with D perhaps TRBD1 (6 bases). Trimming left V 2 bases short and J 4 bases short, with 14 bases between. The CDR3 has 15 residues. Germline V CDR1 and CDR2: MRHNA, SNTAGT. CDR3 loop: CASSDRPGDGTEAFF. The CDR3 DNA reads as TGTGCCAGCAGTGACAGGCCAGGGGACGGCACTGAAGCTTTCTTT.

The J gene is TRBJ1-1, the V gene TRBV5-1; perhaps TRBD1 as D (5 bases). The CDR3 contains 14 residues. Germline V gene lookup returns CDR1 SGHRS and CDR2 YFSETQ. Trimming took off 7 bases at V and 0 bases at J, with 13 bases between the two ends. CDR3: CASRPDTVNTEAFF. For the CDR3, the DNA is TGCGCCAGCCGCCCGGACACCGTGAACACTGAAGCTTTCTTT.

This clone was recorded a few times. The chain is built from TRBV6-5 and TRBJ2-7, with TRBD2 identical over 10 bases. With 4 bases clipped from V and 9 bases from J, the junction kept 6 bases outside the gene matches. The CDR3 loop spans 13 amino acids. Germline V gene lookup returns CDR1 MNHEY and CDR2 SVGAGI. The CDR3 loop reads CASSFPSGGPQYF. In nucleotides, the CDR3 is TGTGCCAGCAGTTTCCCTAGCGGGGGCCCGCAGTACTTC.

J is TRBJ1-5 and V is TRBV25-1, with TRBD1 identical over 10 bases. After removal of 4 bases from V and 2 bases from J, the junction contained 2 bases not matched to a gene. Germline lookup yields CDR1 MGHDK and CDR2 SYGVNS. There are 15 residues in the CDR3. CDR3 in DNA: TGTGCCAGCAGTGCCGGGACAGGGGGCAATCAGCCCCAGCATTTT. The encoded protein is CASSAGTGGNQPQHF.

On this clone: The junction departs from germline at one end; a sequencing error may be responsible. The same CDR3 can be traced to other DNA sequences in this sample. J is TRBJ2-7 and V is TRBV5-1, with 10 bases aligning to TRBD1. This CDR3 contains 15 residues. Germline V CDR1 and CDR2: SGHRS, YFSETQ. The CDR3 loop reads CASSLATGGPYEQYF. The CDR3 bases are TGCGCCAGTAGCTTAGCGACAGGGGGCCCCTACGAGCAGTACTTC.

V is TRBV5-6 and J is TRBJ1-1; TRBD1 matches 7 bases. This CDR3 contains 15 residues. Germline CDR1 SGHDT, CDR2 YYEEEE. With V trimmed by 3 bases and J by 1 base, 6 bases remained unmatched. This CDR3 is CASSYLQGRNTEAFF. The CDR3 DNA is TGTGCCAGCAGCTATTTACAGGGGCGGAACACTGAAGCTTTCTTT.

This clone was counted only a few times. V gene TRBV9 combines with J gene TRBJ1-4; no firm D call. The CDR3 has 15 amino acids. With 0 bases removed from V and 5 bases from J, the gap between germline ends came to 11 bases. Per germline, CDR1 SGDLS and CDR2 YYNGEE. CDR3 residues: CASSVGFGPNEKLFF. CDR3 in DNA: TGTGCCAGCAGCGTAGGGTTCGGTCCCAATGAAAAACTGTTTTTT.

There are a few counts of this clone. The J gene is TRBJ1-5, the V gene TRBV15; D is undetermined. Trimming stripped 0 bases from V and 5 bases from J, with 2 bases between. CDR1 and CDR2 (germline): LNHNV, YYDKDF (reference sequence). The CDR3 is 12 residues long. CDR3 region: CATSRDDQPQHF. The CDR3 nucleotides are TGTGCCACCAGCAGAGACGATCAGCCCCAGCATTTT.

This clone has only one observation. The chain joins TRBV19 to TRBJ1-2; D perhaps matches TRBD1 (5 bases). Germline-derived CDR1 and CDR2 are LNHDA and SQIVND (reference sequence). The CDR3 sequence is 17 residues long. V shed 6 bases and J shed 4 bases, with 24 bases lying between them. For the CDR3, the DNA is TGTGCCAGTAGGACGCCGAGGGGCGGGCGGGGGTTCTATGGCTACACCTTC. Its protein is CASRTPRGGRGFYGYTF.

This clone has only one observation. The CDR3 nucleotides read TGTGCCATCAGTGAGTCGTGGGGGGGGAGCTCCTATAATTCACCCCTCCACTTT. It codes for CAISESWGGSSYNSPLHF. V is TRBV10-3 and J is TRBJ1-6; tentatively, D is TRBD1 (5 bases). Trimming cost V 0 bases and J 0 bases, with 12 bases left between them. The CDR3 covers 18 residues. Germline loops: CDR1 ENHRY, CDR2 SYGVKD.

This clone was found once. This chain links TRBV19 with TRBJ2-5; 10 bases line up with TRBD1. Trimming cost V 5 bases and J 2 bases; bases outside gene matches: 8. CDR3 length equals 16 residues. The V gene's germline CDR1 is LNHDA and CDR2 SQIVND (reference sequence). CDR3 sequence: CASSAGGQGGQETQYF. CDR3 DNA sequence: TGTGCCAGTAGTGCAGGAGGACAGGGGGGACAAGAGACCCAGTACTTC.

CDR3 sequence: CASSPKGIAGAKQETQYF. The CDR3 DNA sequence: TGTGCCAGCAGTCCTAAGGGGATAGCGGGGGCGAAACAAGAGACCCAGTACTTC. This chain links TRBV6-6 with TRBJ2-5; TRBD2 matches at 9 bases. After removal of 5 bases from V and 2 bases from J, the junction contained 15 bases not matched to a gene. Per germline, CDR1 MNHNY and CDR2 SVGAGI (reference sequence). CDR3 size: 18 residues.

As DNA, the CDR3 is TGTGCCAGCAGTTTCAGGGGGCAGGAAAAACTGTTTTTT. This sequence encodes CASSFRGQEKLFF. The rearrangement uses TRBV6-5 and TRBJ1-4; TRBD1 agrees at 8 bases. CDR1 and CDR2 from the germline V gene are MNHEY and SVGAGI. Unmatched junction bases numbered 3, after V lost 4 bases and J lost 8 bases. The CDR3 has 13 residues.